This TCR beta chain was identified in a study of T cell responses to AZD1222 COVID-19 vaccine. Study as a whole: Pooling covered second doses at about 4 or about 12 weeks.

The method was immunoSEQ multiplex PCR; TCRdb's version includes in-frame clones alone and lacks a portion of them. The profile shows some 120,000 clones, approximately 85% of them singletons. Findings and caveats of the study: Possibly, clonal diversity was underestimated; donors were largely white British and included more females.

In its sample, this clone was seen a few times. Its antigen is currently unknown. Losses at the gene ends were 5 bases for V and 2 bases for J; bases not matched to a gene: 15. This CDR3 spans 19 amino acids. Germline lookup yields CDR1 KGHDR and CDR2 SFDVKD. The gene calls are TRBV24-1 and TRBJ1-5; 9 nucleotides match TRBD1. Sequences were derived from peripheral blood, sampled on day 0 of AZD1222 vaccination. This sequence was found in an adult in good health. CDR3 in DNA: TGTGCCACCAGTGTCCCCAGCGGGACAGGGTTACGTGGCAATCAGCCCCAGCATTTT. It is translated as CATSVPSGTGLRGNQPQHF.